This TCR beta chain was recorded in a study of vaccination effects on CD4 cells after COVID-19 (dated by TCRdb to 2022 to 2024). A note on the overall study: Participants received two doses of either the BNT162b2 or the mRNA-1273 mRNA SARS-CoV-2 vaccine. In the study, cultures from other donors were sequenced using the Oncomine TCR Beta short-read assay on an Illumina iSeq 100. SARS-CoV-2 spike-specific CD4+ TCR repertoires from before and after mRNA vaccination were compared in COVID-19 convalescent patients and in infection-naive vaccine recipients. Altogether, roughly 10 COVID-19 convalescent patients and a handful of SARS-CoV-2-naive healthy vaccine recipients made up the full study.

The CDR3, from cysteine to phenylalanine, totals 15 residues. CDR3 DNA is the only sequence kept; it has 45 bases, read in frame from the first base. At the junction V is shortened by 1 base and J by 4 bases, with 10 bases in between. Per the germline V gene, MGHRA is the CDR1 and YSYEKL is the CDR2. General findings and caveats noted by the study authors: In healthy vaccine recipients, vaccine-induced clones were almost all SARS-CoV-2 mono-reactive, with only 1 of 255 being cross-reactive with common cold coronaviruses. Both infection-induced and vaccine-induced clones contracted markedly at late post-vaccination timepoints, which is consistent with waning T cell responses. The study was limited by a small number of convalescent patients, and early post-infection timepoints were lacking.

Receptors were amplified or captured by the immunoSEQ multiplex PCR assay. DNA from the CD4+ T cells that had been cultured and isolated underwent TCR beta CDR3 sequencing. In the paper's pipeline: Non-productive TCR sequences were discarded, and reads were trimmed to the CDR3 region, with only CDR3s of 7 or more amino acids retained. Antigen-specific clonotypes were identified with the MANAFEST web app by comparing expansion in peptide wells against reference cultures. Positive clones required FDR<0.05 expansion versus reference and all other wells, odds ratio above 5, and frequency above 0.1% in two replicate wells. A clonotype was called cross-reactive if it was significantly expanded both in SARS-CoV-2 spike wells and in at least one common cold coronavirus spike condition. Using the stringdist R package, CDR3 similarity was measured by Levenshtein distance, and unrooted trees were constructed with ape in R 3.6.1. Entries here come from immuneACCESS through TCRdb and include only in-frame sequences with V and J called. Some clones fail to appear in such tables; in the studies checked, an unresolved V gene covers under half of the shortfall, and the cause of the remainder is unknown. V, J and clone size reflect that table, while D and trimming were determined from the DNA. The sample has tens of thousands of clones on record, roughly three quarters of them singletons. The ten largest make up 2.8% of the sample.

In the ViraFEST assay, PBMC were stimulated with viral peptide pools, and antigen-specific CD4+ T cell clonotypes were then identified by expansion using TCR sequencing. After less than 13 days of culture, CD4+ T cells were isolated with the EasySep CD4+ T cell isolation kit. Healthy vaccine recipients had no prior SARS-CoV-2 infection, confirmed by negative nucleocapsid antibodies before and after vaccination. About 1.8 million PBMC per well were cultured with approximately 10 ug/ml peptides in IMDM containing about 5% human AB serum, roughly 9.5 IU/ml IL-2 and gentamicin. On days 3 and 7, half of the culture medium was replaced with fresh IL-2-containing medium. Each peptide stimulation condition was cultured in triplicate wells unless otherwise noted. Using Ficoll-Paque Plus gradient centrifugation, PBMC were separated from whole blood and then either used fresh or cryopreserved at -140C. Overlapping peptide pools spanned the spike proteins of SARS-CoV-2 and the common cold coronaviruses HCoV-NL63, HCoV-OC43 and HCoV-229E. The QIAamp micro DNA kit was used to extract genomic DNA from the cultured CD4+ T cells.

Concerning this clone itself: This receptor's antigen is unknown. There are no base qualities to consult, and no much larger clone falls within one base.

The V gene is TRBV4-1 and the J gene is TRBJ1-4, and the D gene may be TRBD1, 5 bases matching. The source was CD4+ T cells from PBMCs cultured with HCoV-NL63 spike peptides, collected before COVID-19 vaccination. What this sample's cell subset or site label stands for: HCoV-NL63 spike overlapping peptide pool stimulation. The sequence was collected from a human donor who received a COVID-19 vaccine. DNA sequence: TGCGCCAGCAGCCAAGCGGGACTCAATAATGAAAAACTGTTTTTT. Translated, it gives CASSQAGLNNEKLFF.